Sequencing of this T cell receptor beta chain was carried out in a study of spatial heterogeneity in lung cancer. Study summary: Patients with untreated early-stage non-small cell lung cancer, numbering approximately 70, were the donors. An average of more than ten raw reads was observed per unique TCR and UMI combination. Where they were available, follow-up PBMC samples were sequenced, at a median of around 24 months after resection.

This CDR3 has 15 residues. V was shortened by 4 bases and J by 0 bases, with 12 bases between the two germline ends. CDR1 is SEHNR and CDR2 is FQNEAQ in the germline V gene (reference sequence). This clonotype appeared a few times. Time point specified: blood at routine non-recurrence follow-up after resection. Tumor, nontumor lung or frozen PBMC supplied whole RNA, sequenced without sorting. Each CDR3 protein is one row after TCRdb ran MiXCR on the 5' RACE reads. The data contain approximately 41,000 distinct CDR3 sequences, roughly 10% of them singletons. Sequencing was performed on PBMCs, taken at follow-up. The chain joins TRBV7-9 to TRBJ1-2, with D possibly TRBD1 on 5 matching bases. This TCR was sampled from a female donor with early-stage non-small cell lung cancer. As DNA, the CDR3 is TGTGCCAGCAGCTCCTTATCGGGACCTAACTATGGCTACACCTTC. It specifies CASSSLSGPNYGYTF.